A single sample is the source of the 17 T cell receptor beta chains below, sequenced in a study of breast tumors, draining lymph nodes, adjacent tissues. MiXCR, run by TCRdb on the multiplex PCR reads, gives a single entry per CDR3 protein. This table holds 200,000 to 250,000 distinct CDR3 sequences, under 40% found once. The lymph nodes were axillary draining lymph nodes from breast cancer patients. Source material: axillary lymph node tissue. These receptors all stem from a female donor with breast cancer. Some clones in this sample may be carry-over from other donors' samples.

This clonotype was picked up many times. This rearrangement joins TRBV12-3 or TRBV12-4 to TRBJ1-5, with 12 nucleotides matching TRBD1. The CDR3 covers 16 residues. The J segment lost 2 bases and the V segment lost 5 bases, leaving 4 bases of the junction unmatched. CDR3 region: CASSAGTGGRNQPQHF. For the CDR3, the DNA is TGTGCCAGCAGTGCCGGGACAGGGGGCCGCAATCAGCCCCAGCATTTT.

The chain carries TRBV24-1 and TRBJ2-6; 9 positions agree with TRBD1. V trimming: 3 bases; J trimming: 2 bases; junction bases outside the gene matches: 4. Germline V gene sequence: CDR1 KGHDR, CDR2 SFDVKD. The CDR3 runs to 17 residues. The CDR3 here is CATSDPTGGTGANVLTF. The CDR3, as DNA: TGTGCCACCAGTGATCCCACAGGGGGCACTGGGGCCAACGTCCTGACTTTC.

This clonotype was recorded at least ten times. The chain combines TRBV7-9 with TRBJ1-6; D unclear. From germline, CDR1 is SEHNR and CDR2 FQNEAQ (reference sequence). The CDR3 runs to 13 residues. Trimming left V 4 bases short and J 7 bases short, with 8 bases between. DNA for the CDR3: TGTGCCAGCAGCTCCTACAAGAATTCACCCCTCCACTTT. It translates to CASSSYKNSPLHF.

This clonotype has only one observation. The chain is built from TRBV7-9 and TRBJ2-5; TRBD2 matches at 7 bases. With 3 bases clipped from V and 4 bases from J, the junction kept 2 bases outside the gene matches. Germline-derived CDR1 and CDR2 are SEHNR and FQNEAQ (reference sequence). The CDR3 contains 13 residues. The CDR3, as DNA: TGTGCCAGCAGCTTGACTAGCCTAGAGACCCAGTACTTC. This sequence encodes CASSLTSLETQYF.

Notes on this clonotype: A single base separates this from a much larger clone, so it may be a read error. V usage is TRBV5-1 and J usage is TRBJ2-7; D remains ambiguous. The CDR3 is 14 amino acids. Germline V CDR1 and CDR2: SGHRS, YFSETQ. DNA of the CDR3: TGCGCCAGCAGCTTGGATGGGGTTCCCTACGAGCGGTACTTC. Translating it yields CASSLDGVPYERYF.

This clonotype was recorded a few times. This may be a read error: a much more frequent sequence differs by one nucleotide. The chain uses TRBV20-1 and TRBJ2-5, with TRBD2 matching 10 bases. The J segment lost 2 bases and the V segment lost 3 bases, leaving 9 bases of the junction unmatched. The V gene's germline CDR1 is DFQATT and CDR2 SNEGSKA (reference sequence). The CDR3 spans 16 residues. DNA for the CDR3: TGCAGTGCTAGCCCCCTAGCGGGAGTCCCGCAAGAGACCCAGTACTTC. It encodes CSASPLAGVPQETQYF.

The sample holds many counts of this clonotype. The chain uses TRBV20-1 and TRBJ2-7, with 13 bases identical to TRBD2. CDR1 is DFQATT and CDR2 is SNEGSKA in the germline V gene (reference sequence). V lost 3 bases to trimming and J lost 4 bases; unmatched junction nucleotides: 3. This CDR3 comprises 14 residues. Here the CDR3 DNA reads TGCAGTGCTAGCGGACTAGCGGGAGCGTACGAGCAGTACTTC. Translated: CSASGLAGAYEQYF.

There are many counts of this clonotype. This chain joins TRBV2 and TRBJ1-4; the D gene is possibly TRBD1 (5 bases). Germline V gene sequence: CDR1 SNHLY, CDR2 FYNNEI. V was pared by 0 bases and J by 4 bases, with 12 bases between. This CDR3 contains 16 residues. The CDR3 loop reads CASSEARGNINEKLFF. CDR3 nucleotides: TGTGCCAGCAGTGAAGCGCGGGGGAACATTAATGAAAAACTGTTTTTT.

The CDR3 protein is CSANDRDNDEQYF. In nucleotides, the CDR3 is TGCAGTGCTAACGACCGGGACAACGACGAGCAGTACTTC. The chain recombines TRBV20-1 with TRBJ2-7; possibly TRBD1 for D (6 bases). CDR3 length: 13 residues. V was clipped by 4 bases and J by 5 bases, with 15 bases between them. The germline V gene encodes CDR1 DFQATT and CDR2 SNEGSKA (reference sequence).

The chain combines TRBV2 with TRBJ1-3; 9 bases are a match to TRBD1. The CDR3 consists of 16 residues. V shed 4 bases and J 0 bases; nucleotides not matched to a gene: 4. CDR1 and CDR2 (germline): SNHLY, FYNNEI. The DNA of the CDR3 is TGTGCCAGCAGTGTGGTGGGACAGGGCTCTGGAAACACCATATATTTT. The encoded protein is CASSVVGQGSGNTIYF.

The chain uses TRBV12-3 or TRBV12-4 and TRBJ1-2; D is uncertain. The CDR3 extends over 15 amino acids. Trimming cost V 3 bases and J 4 bases, with 15 bases left between them. CDR3 sequence reads: CASSFSAGRGYGYTF. The CDR3 DNA follows: TGTGCCAGCAGTTTCTCGGCGGGGAGAGGCTATGGCTACACCTTC.

In its sample, this clonotype was seen a few times. The rearrangement joins TRBV6-5 to TRBJ2-7; 13 positions agree with TRBD2. Germline values: CDR1 MNHEY, CDR2 SVGAGI. V shed 6 bases, J shed 4 bases, and the junction held 6 bases outside the gene matches. This CDR3 is built from 15 residues. The CDR3 spells CASRTSGRSWYEQYF. CDR3 coding DNA: TGTGCCAGCAGGACTAGCGGGAGGTCGTGGTACGAGCAGTACTTC.

The V and J genes are TRBV9 and TRBJ1-6; perhaps TRBD1 as D (5 bases). The germline gives CDR1 SGDLS, CDR2 YYNGEE. This CDR3 is 15 amino acids long. Trimming took off 0 bases at V and 11 bases at J, with 15 bases between the two ends. CDR3 sequence reads: CASSVGGASPTPLHF. CDR3 DNA sequence: TGTGCCAGCAGCGTAGGTGGGGCCTCCCCCACACCCCTCCACTTT.

The table lists this clonotype with many counts. CDR3 nucleotides: TGTGCCAGCAAACCAGGGGGACTCACAGATACGCAGTATTTT. Its protein is CASKPGGLTDTQYF. The rearrangement uses TRBV5-4 and TRBJ2-3, with D tentatively TRBD1 (7 bases). The CDR3 totals 14 residues. Germline V gene lookup returns CDR1 SGHNT and CDR2 YYREEE (reference sequence). Trimming shortened V by 6 bases and J by 2 bases, and 13 bases separated the two germline ends. Drawing the rest from reference TRBV5-4 and TRBJ2-3, the complete variable domain is ETGVTQSPTHLIKTRGQQVTLRCSSQSGHNTVSWYQQALGQGPQFIFQYYREEENGRGNFPPRFSGLQFPNYSSELNVNALELDDSALYLCASKPGGLTDTQYFGPGTRLTVL.

The table lists this clonotype with many counts. J is TRBJ2-7 and V is TRBV6-5; 9 nucleotides align to TRBD1. CDR1 and CDR2 from the germline V gene are MNHEY and SVGAGI. This CDR3 has 15 amino acids. V shed 2 bases, J shed 2 bases, and the junction held 4 bases outside the gene matches. CDR3 bases: TGTGCCAGCAGTTACGGTGGGACAGGGACCTACGAGCAGTACTTC. Its translation is CASSYGGTGTYEQYF.

The J gene is TRBJ2-3, the V gene TRBV20-1, with D possibly TRBD2 on 5 matching bases. V lost 6 bases to trimming and J lost 1 base, with 14 bases between them. The V gene's germline CDR1 is DFQATT and CDR2 SNEGSKA (reference sequence). The CDR3 contains 14 residues. CDR3 DNA: TGCAGTGCCAACTACCCGAGGGGCACAGATACGCAGTATTTT. Protein sequence: CSANYPRGTDTQYF.

The CDR3 DNA follows: TGTGCCACCAGTGTCGGGCCGGGACAGGGTCGGAATGAGCAGTTCTTC. The encoded protein is CATSVGPGQGRNEQFF. V and J are TRBV24-1 and TRBJ2-1; 9 nucleotides agree with TRBD1. CDR3 length equals 16 residues. V lost 5 bases, J lost 7 bases, and 11 bases stayed unmatched. CDR1 and CDR2 from the germline V gene are KGHDR and SFDVKD.